The entry below gives a single T cell receptor beta chain sequence along with its context. This clone was counted a few times. Its antigen is currently not known. The record has no base qualities; no much larger clone is one base away. This sample stems from a study of beta chain features in type 1 diabetes listed by TCRdb under 2018. The study in broad terms: Patients and healthy donors did not differ in mean age, gender distribution, total cell number or subset yield. Across all samples, roughly 110,000,000 sorted cells were examined, and cell number per subset correlated strongly with RNA yield. In the study, recently diagnosed type 1 diabetes patients and matched healthy donors were compared on the TCRB repertoires of their sorted circulating CD4+ T cell subsets. Regulatory and stem cell-like memory subsets were obtained from only 8 patients and about eight healthy donors, while naive and central memory subsets were obtained from all 30 or so donors. Here is what the overall study found, with its caveats: Patients with type 1 diabetes made fewer insertions and deleted more nucleotides at VDJ recombination sites, implying thymic rearrangement abnormalities. A moderate but significant shortening of TCRB CDR3 length was observed in type 1 diabetes patients in all four CD4+ subsets. Because the HLA sub-analyses included only small numbers of individuals, any influence of HLA type on TCRB rearrangement was left unresolved. The naive, central memory and regulatory TCRB repertoires appeared to resemble one another more closely among patients than among healthy donors. PCR may preferentially amplify shorter templates, but because patient and control samples were amplified and corrected together, any resulting skew would affect both groups equally. Sequencing cDNA rather than genomic DNA could over-represent highly expressing activated cells, although activation and CD3 levels did not differ between groups.

The CDR3 sequence holds 15 residues, the cysteine and phenylalanine included. Kept here is only the CDR3 DNA, which spans 45 bases and is read in frame from base 1. CDR1 SGHTA and CDR2 FQGNSA are derived from the germline V gene. V trim: 5 bases; J trim: 6 bases; unmatched bases: 9. The High Capacity cDNA Reverse Transcription Kit was used to reverse transcribe all of the isolated RNA, meaning that expressed TCRB transcripts were what got sequenced. Deep immunoSEQ sequencing was applied to naive, central memory and regulatory T cell samples, giving an average of about 3.57 million total reads per sample. Sorted cells were lysed in RLT buffer, and RNA was extracted using DNase-treated RNeasy Micro or Mini kits according to cell number. Each cell subset was processed separately to prevent cross-contamination, with patient and healthy donor samples processed together. Using the immunoSEQ multiplex PCR, TCRB sequences were amplified from cDNA into 87-bp fragments spanning the CDR3 region. Sequencing of the amplicons was done on the Illumina HiSeq platform. As for the original processing: Synthetic template baselines were used to correct PCR bias computationally, reads within Hamming distance 2 were collapsed, and singletons that could not be merged were discarded. Reads were aligned against IMGT so that V, D and J genes, CDR3 length and insertions or deletions at six rearrangement sites could be assigned. Within each subset, clonotype counts were normalized to sorted cell number, after which true diversity and Gini coefficients were computed with the tcR R package. The overlap coefficient, calculated on TCRB nucleotide sequences, was used to measure repertoire sharing. Out-of-frame TCRB sequences from naive cells were analyzed to stand in for the pre-selection repertoire. TCRdb took over this immuneACCESS table, retaining in-frame rearrangements with V and J assigned. Such tables are incomplete; in checked studies, under half of the missing clones stem from an unresolved V gene, and the remainder is unexplained. The V and J calls and clone size are taken from that table; D and trimming were inferred from the DNA. For this sample the table gives under 300,000 clones, of which roughly 13% were detected only once. Together, the top ten hold around 0.019% of the sample.

Each donor gave one peripheral blood draw, about 110 mL on average, collected into heparinised tubes. Using a panel that included CD45RO, CCR7, CD25, CD127, CD95 and CD27, naive, central memory, regulatory and stem cell-like memory CD4+ T cells were sorted on a BD FACSAria II. All sorted populations exceeded 95% purity. PBMCs were isolated immediately by Lymphoprep density gradient centrifugation and stained directly without culture. So that batch effects would be minimized, each experiment stained and sorted samples in pairs, pairing one healthy donor with one patient. The chain is encoded by TRBV7-2 joined to TRBJ2-1; 8 bases in the middle match TRBD2. This receptor was identified in a man aged 25 to 40 with type 1 diabetes. Sequencing used naive CD4+ T cells from blood. The meaning of the sample's cell subset or site label: true naive CD4+ T cells. The encoded CDR3 is CASSRGSGRVNEQFF. The base sequence is TGTGCCAGCAGCCGGGGCAGCGGGAGAGTCAATGAGCAGTTCTTC.